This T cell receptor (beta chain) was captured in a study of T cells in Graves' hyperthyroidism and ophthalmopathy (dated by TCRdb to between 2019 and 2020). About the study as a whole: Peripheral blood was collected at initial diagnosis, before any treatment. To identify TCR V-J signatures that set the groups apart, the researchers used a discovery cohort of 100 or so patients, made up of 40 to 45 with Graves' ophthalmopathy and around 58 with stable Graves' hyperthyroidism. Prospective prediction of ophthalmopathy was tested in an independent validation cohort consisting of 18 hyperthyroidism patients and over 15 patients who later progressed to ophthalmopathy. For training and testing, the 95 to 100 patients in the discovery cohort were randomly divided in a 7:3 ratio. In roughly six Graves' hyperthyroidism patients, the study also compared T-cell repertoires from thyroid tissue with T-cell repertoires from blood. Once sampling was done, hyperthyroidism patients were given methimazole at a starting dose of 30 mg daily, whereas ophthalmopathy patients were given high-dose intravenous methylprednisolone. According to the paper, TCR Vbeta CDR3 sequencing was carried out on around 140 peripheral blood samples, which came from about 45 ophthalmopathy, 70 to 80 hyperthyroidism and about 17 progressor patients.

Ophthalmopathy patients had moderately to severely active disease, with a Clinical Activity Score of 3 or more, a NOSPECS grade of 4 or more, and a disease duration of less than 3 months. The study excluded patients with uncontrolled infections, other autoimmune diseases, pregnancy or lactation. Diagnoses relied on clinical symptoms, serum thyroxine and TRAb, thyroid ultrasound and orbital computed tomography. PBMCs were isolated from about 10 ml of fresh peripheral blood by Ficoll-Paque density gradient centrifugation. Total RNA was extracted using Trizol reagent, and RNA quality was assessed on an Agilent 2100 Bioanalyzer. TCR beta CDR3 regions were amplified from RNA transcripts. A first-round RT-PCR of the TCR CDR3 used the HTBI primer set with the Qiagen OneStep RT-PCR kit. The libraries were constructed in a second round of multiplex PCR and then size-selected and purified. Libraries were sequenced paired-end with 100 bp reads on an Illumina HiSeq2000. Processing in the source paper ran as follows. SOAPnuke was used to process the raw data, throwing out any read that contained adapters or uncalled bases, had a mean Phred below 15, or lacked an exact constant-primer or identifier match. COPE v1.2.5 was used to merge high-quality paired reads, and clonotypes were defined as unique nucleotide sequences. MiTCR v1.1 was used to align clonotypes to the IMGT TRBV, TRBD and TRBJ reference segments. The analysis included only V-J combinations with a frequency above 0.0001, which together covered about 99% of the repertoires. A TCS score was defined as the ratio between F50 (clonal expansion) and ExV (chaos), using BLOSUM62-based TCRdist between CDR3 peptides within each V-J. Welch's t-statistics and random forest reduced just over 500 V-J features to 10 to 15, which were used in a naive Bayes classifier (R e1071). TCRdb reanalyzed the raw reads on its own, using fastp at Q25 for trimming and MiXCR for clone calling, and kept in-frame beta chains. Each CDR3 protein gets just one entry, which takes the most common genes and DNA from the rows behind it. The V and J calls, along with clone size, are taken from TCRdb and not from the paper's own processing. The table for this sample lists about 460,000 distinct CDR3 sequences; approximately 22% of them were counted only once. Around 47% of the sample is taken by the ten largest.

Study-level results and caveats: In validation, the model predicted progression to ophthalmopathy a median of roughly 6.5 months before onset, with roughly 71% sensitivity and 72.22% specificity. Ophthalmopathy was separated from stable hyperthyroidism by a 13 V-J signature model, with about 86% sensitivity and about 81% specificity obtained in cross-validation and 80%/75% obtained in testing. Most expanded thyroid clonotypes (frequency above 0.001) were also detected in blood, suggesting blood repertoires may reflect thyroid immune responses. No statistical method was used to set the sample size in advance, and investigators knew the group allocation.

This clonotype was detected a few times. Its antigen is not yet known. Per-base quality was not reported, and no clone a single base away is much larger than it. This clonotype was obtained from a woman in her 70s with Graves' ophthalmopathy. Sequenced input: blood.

The CDR3 here reads CASSLLDRGRETQYF. The DNA sequence is given as TGTGCCAGCAGTTTACTCGACAGGGGGCGGGAGACCCAGTACTTC. Recombination joined TRBV27 with TRBJ2-5; TRBD1 lines up with 10 middle nucleotides. V and J are trimmed by 2 bases and 5 bases, and the gene matches miss 5 bases of the junction. CDR1 and CDR2 (MNHEY, SMNVEV) derive from the germline V gene (reference sequence). Inclusive of the bounding cysteine and phenylalanine, the CDR3 is 15 residues long. The CDR3 DNA has 45 bases and is translated from base 1.